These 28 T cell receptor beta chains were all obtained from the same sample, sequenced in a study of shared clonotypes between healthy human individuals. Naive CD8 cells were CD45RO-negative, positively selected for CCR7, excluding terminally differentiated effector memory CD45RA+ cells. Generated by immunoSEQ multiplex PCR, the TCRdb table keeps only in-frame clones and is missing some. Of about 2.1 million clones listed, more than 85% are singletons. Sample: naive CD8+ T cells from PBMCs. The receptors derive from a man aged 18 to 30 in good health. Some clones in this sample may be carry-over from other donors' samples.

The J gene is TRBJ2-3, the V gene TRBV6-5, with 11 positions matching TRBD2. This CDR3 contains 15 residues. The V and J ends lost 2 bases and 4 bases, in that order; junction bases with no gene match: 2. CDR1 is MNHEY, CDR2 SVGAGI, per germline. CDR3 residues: CASSYRLAGSDTQYF. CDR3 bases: TGTGCCAGCAGTTACCGACTAGCGGGGTCAGATACGCAGTATTTT.

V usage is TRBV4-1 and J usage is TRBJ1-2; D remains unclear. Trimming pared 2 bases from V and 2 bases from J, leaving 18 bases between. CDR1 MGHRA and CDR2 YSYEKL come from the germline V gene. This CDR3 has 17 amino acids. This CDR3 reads CASSQIVLATGNYGYTF. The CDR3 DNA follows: TGCGCCAGCAGCCAAATCGTGTTGGCCACGGGGAACTATGGCTACACCTTC.

The CDR3 reads CASRKGTLLSGADEQFF. In DNA, the CDR3 is TGTGCCAGCAGAAAGGGGACCTTACTATCCGGGGCAGATGAGCAGTTCTTC. The rearrangement joins TRBV27 to TRBJ2-1, with D perhaps matching TRBD1 or TRBD2 (5 bases each). Trimming took 6 bases from V and 8 from J, leaving 26 bases between them. Germline-derived CDR1 and CDR2 are MNHEY and SMNVEV (reference sequence). This CDR3 has 17 residues.

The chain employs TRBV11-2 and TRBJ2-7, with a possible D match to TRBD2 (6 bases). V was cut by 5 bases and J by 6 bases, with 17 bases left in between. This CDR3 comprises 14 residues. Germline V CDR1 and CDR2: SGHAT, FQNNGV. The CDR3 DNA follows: TGTGCCAGCAGCACCGGGACTGGGTTTTCCGAGCAGTACTTC. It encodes CASSTGTGFSEQYF.

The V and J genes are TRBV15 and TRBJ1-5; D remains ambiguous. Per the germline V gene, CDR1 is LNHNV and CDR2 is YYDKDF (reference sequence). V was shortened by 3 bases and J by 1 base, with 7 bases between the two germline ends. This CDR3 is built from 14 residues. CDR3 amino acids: CATSRAESNQPQHF. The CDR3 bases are TGTGCCACCAGCAGGGCGGAGAGCAATCAGCCCCAGCATTTT.

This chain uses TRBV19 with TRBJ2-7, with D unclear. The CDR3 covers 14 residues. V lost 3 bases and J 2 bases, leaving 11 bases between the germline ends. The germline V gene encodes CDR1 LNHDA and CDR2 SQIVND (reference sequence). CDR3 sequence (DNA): TGTGCCAGTAGTATGACCAGTACCCCCTACGAGCAGTACTTC. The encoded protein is CASSMTSTPYEQYF.

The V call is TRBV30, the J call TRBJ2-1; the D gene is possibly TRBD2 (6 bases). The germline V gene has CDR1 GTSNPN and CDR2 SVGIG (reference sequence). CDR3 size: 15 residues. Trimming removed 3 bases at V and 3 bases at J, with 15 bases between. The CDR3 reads CAWSPGGPGYNEQFF. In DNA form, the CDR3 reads TGTGCCTGGAGCCCAGGAGGGCCCGGCTACAATGAGCAGTTCTTC.

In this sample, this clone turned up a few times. This CDR3 is CASGVFGNTIYF. In nucleotides, the CDR3 is TGTGCCAGCGGCGTCTTTGGAAACACCATATATTTT. The V and J genes are TRBV27 and TRBJ1-3; D unclear. V was trimmed by 8 bases and J by 3 bases, leaving 8 bases between them. The CDR3 is 12 residues long. CDR1 and CDR2 from the germline V gene are MNHEY and SMNVEV (reference sequence).

The CDR3 nucleotides read TGTGCCAGCAGTTTAAATGTTGGTACCCTTGGAGCTTTCTTT. Protein sequence: CASSLNVGTLGAFF. This chain uses TRBV28 with TRBJ1-1, with D hard to call. The ends were cut back, 2 bases at V and 10 bases at J, with 17 bases in the middle. CDR3 length: 14 amino acids. Germline V lookup: CDR1 MDHEN, CDR2 SYDVKM.

The CDR3 region is CASSFGKNTEAFF. CDR3 in DNA: TGTGCCAGCAGCTTCGGTAAGAACACTGAAGCTTTCTTT. The J gene is TRBJ1-1, the V gene TRBV11-1, with D unclear. Germline V gene lookup returns CDR1 SGHAT and CDR2 FQDESV (reference sequence). The CDR3 runs 13 residues. Trimming removed 3 bases from V and 1 base from J, with 6 bases in between. Full variable domain (rest looked up from reference TRBV11-1 and TRBJ1-1): EAEVAQSPRYKITEKSQAVAFWCDPISGHATLYWYRQILGQGPELLVQFQDESVVDDSQLPKDRFSAERLKGVDSTLKIQPAELGDSAMYLCASSFGKNTEAFFGQGTRLTVV.

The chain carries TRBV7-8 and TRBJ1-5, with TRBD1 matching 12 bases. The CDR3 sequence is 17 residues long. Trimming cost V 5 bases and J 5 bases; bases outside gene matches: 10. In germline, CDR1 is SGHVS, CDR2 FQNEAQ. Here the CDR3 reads CASSGSTGTGGYQPQHF. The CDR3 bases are TGTGCCAGCAGCGGCAGTACCGGGACAGGGGGCTATCAGCCCCAGCATTTT.

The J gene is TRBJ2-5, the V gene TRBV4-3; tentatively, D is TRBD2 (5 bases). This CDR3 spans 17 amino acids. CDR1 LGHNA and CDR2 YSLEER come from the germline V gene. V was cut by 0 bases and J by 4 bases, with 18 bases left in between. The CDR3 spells CASSQDWVVGVGETQYF. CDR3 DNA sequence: TGCGCCAGCAGCCAAGACTGGGTTGTGGGAGTGGGAGAGACCCAGTACTTC.

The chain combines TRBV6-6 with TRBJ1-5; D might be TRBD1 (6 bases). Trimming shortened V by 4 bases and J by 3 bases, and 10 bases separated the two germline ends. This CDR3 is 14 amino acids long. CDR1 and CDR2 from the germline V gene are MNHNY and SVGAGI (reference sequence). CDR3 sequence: CASSFDRHNQPQHF. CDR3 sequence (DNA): TGTGCCAGCAGTTTCGACAGGCACAATCAGCCCCAGCATTTT.

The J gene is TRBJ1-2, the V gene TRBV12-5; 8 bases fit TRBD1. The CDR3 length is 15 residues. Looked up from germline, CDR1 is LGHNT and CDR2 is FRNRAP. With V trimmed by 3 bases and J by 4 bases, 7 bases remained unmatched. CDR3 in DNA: TGTGCTAGTGGTTTCGACCGGGACAGGAGCTATGGCTACACCTTC. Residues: CASGFDRDRSYGYTF.

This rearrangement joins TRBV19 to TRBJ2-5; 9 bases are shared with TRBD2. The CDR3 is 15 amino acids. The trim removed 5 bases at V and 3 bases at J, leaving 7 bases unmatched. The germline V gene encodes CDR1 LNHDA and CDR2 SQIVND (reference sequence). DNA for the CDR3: TGTGCCAGTAGTGCCCTGACTAGCGGAGAAGAGACCCAGTACTTC. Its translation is CASSALTSGEETQYF.

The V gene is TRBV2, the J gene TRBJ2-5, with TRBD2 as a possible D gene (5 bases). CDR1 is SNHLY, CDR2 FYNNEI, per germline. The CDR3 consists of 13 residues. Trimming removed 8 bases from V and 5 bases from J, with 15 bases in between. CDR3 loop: CASPGVTRETQYF. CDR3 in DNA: TGTGCCAGCCCCGGGGTGACCCGGGAGACCCAGTACTTC.

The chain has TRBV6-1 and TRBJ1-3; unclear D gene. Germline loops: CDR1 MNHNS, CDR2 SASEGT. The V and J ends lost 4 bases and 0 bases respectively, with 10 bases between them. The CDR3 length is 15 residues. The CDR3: CASSATADSGNTIYF. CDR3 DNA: TGTGCCAGCAGTGCAACAGCCGACTCTGGAAACACCATATATTTT.

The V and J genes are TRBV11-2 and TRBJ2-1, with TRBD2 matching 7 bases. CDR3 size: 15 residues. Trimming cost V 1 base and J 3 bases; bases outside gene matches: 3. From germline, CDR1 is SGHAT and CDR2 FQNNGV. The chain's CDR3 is CASSLGAGVYNEQFF. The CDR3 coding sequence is TGTGCCAGCAGCTTAGGTGCGGGAGTCTACAATGAGCAGTTCTTC.

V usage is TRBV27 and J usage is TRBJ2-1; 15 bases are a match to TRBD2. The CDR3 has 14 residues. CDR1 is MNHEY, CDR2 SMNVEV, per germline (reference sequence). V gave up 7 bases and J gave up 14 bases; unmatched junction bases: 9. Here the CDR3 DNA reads TGTGCCAGCACTCCGGGACTAGCGGGAGGCTCGGAGTTCTTC. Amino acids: CASTPGLAGGSEFF.

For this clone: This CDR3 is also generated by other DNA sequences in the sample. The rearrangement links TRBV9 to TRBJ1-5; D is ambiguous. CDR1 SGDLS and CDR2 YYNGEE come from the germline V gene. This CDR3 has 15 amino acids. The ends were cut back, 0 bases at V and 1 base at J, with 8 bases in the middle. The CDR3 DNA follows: TGTGCCAGCAGCGTAGGAGGTAGAAGCAATCAGCCCCAGCATTTT. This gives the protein CASSVGGRSNQPQHF. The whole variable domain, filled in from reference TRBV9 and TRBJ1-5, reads DSGVTQTPKHLITATGQRVTLRCSPRSGDLSVYWYQQSLDQGLQFLIQYYNGEERAKGNILERFSAQQFPDLHSELNLSSLELGDSALYFCASSVGGRSNQPQHFGDGTRLSIL.

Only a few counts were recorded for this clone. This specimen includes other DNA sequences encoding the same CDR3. CDR3 nucleotides: TGCAGCGTTTGGACAGGCATGAACACTGAAGCTTTCTTT. It codes for CSVWTGMNTEAFF. The chain joins TRBV29-1 to TRBJ1-1, with 7 bases matching TRBD1. V trimming: 5 bases; J trimming: 0 bases; junction bases outside the gene matches: 3. Per germline, CDR1 SQVTM and CDR2 ANQGSEA. The CDR3 totals 13 residues.

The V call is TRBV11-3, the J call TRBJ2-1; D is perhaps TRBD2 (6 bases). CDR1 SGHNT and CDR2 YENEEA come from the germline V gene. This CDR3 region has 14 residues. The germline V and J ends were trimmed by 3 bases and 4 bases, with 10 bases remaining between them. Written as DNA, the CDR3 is TGTGCCAGCAGCTTCGGTAGCGGTTACAATGAGCAGTTCTTC. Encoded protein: CASSFGSGYNEQFF.

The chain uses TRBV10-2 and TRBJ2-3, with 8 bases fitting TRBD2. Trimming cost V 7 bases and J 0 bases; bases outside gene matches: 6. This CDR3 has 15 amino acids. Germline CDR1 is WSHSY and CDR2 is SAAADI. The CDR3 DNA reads TGCGCCAGCACCGGGAGGGTCACTAGCACAGATACGCAGTATTTT. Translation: CASTGRVTSTDTQYF.

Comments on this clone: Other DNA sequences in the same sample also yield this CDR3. The DNA of the CDR3 is TGTGCCAGCAGTCCGGGGCAGGGGGCTTACGAGCAGTACTTC. Amino acid sequence: CASSPGQGAYEQYF. The gene calls are TRBV28 and TRBJ2-7; 8 nucleotides align to TRBD1. This CDR3 is built from 14 residues. CDR1 and CDR2 (germline): MDHEN, SYDVKM. The V gene end was trimmed by 5 bases and the J gene end by 4 bases; junction bases not matched to a gene: 7.

The CDR3 reads CASSRQRTETQYF. The CDR3 DNA reads TGTGCCAGCAGTCGGCAAAGGACGGAGACCCAGTACTTC. The V call is TRBV27, the J call TRBJ2-5; D uncertain. This CDR3 is 13 amino acids long. V was cut by 5 bases and J by 5 bases, with 12 bases left in between. CDR1 and CDR2 (germline): MNHEY, SMNVEV (reference sequence).

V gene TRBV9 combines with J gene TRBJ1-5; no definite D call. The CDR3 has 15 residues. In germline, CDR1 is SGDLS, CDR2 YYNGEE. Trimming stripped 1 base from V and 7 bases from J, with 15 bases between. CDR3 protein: CASSVSVGSGQPQHF. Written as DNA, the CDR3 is TGTGCCAGCAGCGTATCAGTGGGTTCGGGGCAGCCCCAGCATTTT.

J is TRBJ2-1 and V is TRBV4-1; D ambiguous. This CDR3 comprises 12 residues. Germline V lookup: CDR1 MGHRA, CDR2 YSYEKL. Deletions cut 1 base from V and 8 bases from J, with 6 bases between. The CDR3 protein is CASSQAWDEQFF. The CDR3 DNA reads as TGCGCCAGCAGCCAAGCGTGGGATGAGCAGTTCTTC.

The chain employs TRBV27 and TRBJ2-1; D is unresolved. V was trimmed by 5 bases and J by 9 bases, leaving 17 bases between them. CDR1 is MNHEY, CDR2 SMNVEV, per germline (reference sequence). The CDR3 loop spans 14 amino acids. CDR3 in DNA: TGTGCCAGCAGTCCCCAAGCAGGAGTAACTGAGCAGTTCTTC. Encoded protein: CASSPQAGVTEQFF.